These T cell receptor beta chains were read from a single sample in a study of T cell responses to AZD1222 COVID-19 vaccine. Generated by immunoSEQ multiplex PCR, the TCRdb table keeps only in-frame clones and is missing some. Among 180,000 or so clones listed, 80% to 95% were seen once. The sequences come from peripheral blood, collected on day 0 of AZD1222 vaccination. The receptors originated from an adult in good health. Each CDR3 is given with its conserved first and last residue. The D gene is left open where the match is weak.

TRBD2	TRBJ2-1	TRBV12-3/TRBV12-4	CASRSGVYNEQFF	TGTGCCAGCCGTAGCGGGGTTTACAATGAGCAGTTCTTC
-	TRBJ1-5	TRBV2	CASSSQGNGNQPQHF	TGTGCCAGCAGTTCGCAGGGAAATGGCAATCAGCCCCAGCATTTT
TRBD2	TRBJ2-7	TRBV6-5	CATSGVAGAYEQYF	TGTGCCACCTCGGGGGTAGCGGGGGCCTACGAGCAGTACTTC
TRBD2	TRBJ2-5	TRBV30	CAWEGPGTSGVQETQYF	TGTGCCTGGGAGGGGCCTGGGACTAGCGGGGTCCAAGAGACCCAGTACTTC
-	TRBJ1-5	TRBV19	CASSIRGRVQPQHF	TGTGCCAGTAGTATAAGGGGTCGTGTTCAGCCCCAGCATTTT
-	TRBJ1-5	TRBV24-1	CATSDRTFNQPQHF	TGTGCCACCAGTGACCGGACCTTCAATCAGCCCCAGCATTTT
-	TRBJ2-1	TRBV7-2	CASSPDRGSYNEQFF	TGTGCCAGCAGCCCGGACCGCGGCTCCTACAATGAGCAGTTCTTC
TRBD2	TRBJ2-3	TRBV5-1	CASSLDGTSGPSTDTQYF	TGCGCCAGCAGCTTGGATGGGACTAGCGGCCCTAGCACAGATACGCAGTATTTT
TRBD2	TRBJ2-1	TRBV9	CASSGQTSGDPNEQFF	TGTGCCAGCAGCGGCCAGACTAGCGGGGACCCCAATGAGCAGTTCTTC
TRBD1	TRBJ1-5	TRBV12-5	CASGLGQGKQPQHF	TGTGCTAGTGGTTTAGGACAGGGGAAACAGCCCCAGCATTTT